These 2 T cell receptor beta chains originate from one sample sequenced in a study of blood T cell repertoires in COVID-19. The data were produced by immunoSEQ multiplex PCR, yet TCRdb's version contains in-frame clones alone and is incomplete. Of fewer than 80,000 clones in the sample, approximately 89% were seen once. The source material was peripheral blood. Receptor source: a woman in her fifties or sixties with active COVID-19.

The rearrangement joins TRBV10-1 to TRBJ2-7; a possible D gene is TRBD1 (5 bases). This CDR3 has 13 amino acids. Looked up from germline, CDR1 is WNHNN and CDR2 is SYGVQD (reference sequence). The V and J ends lost 6 bases and 6 bases respectively, with 15 bases between them. CDR3 in amino acids: CASSAFVGREQYF. The CDR3 DNA is TGCGCCAGCAGCGCCTTTGTGGGGCGCGAGCAGTACTTC.

The rearrangement links TRBV9 to TRBJ1-5; D possibly corresponds to TRBD1 (6 bases). Per germline, CDR1 SGDLS and CDR2 YYNGEE. The CDR3 length is 15 residues. V was trimmed by 4 bases and J by 5 bases, leaving 16 bases between them. This CDR3 reads CASSPREGEDQPQHF. CDR3 DNA: TGTGCCAGCAGCCCCCGGGAGGGGGAGGATCAGCCCCAGCATTTT.